The following is a T cell receptor (beta chain) sequence with its context. This specimen comes from a study of OX40 agonist ivuxolimab in advanced cancers. Study as a whole: Ivuxolimab is an agonistic anti-OX40 (CD134) antibody, and patients were treated with it.

Per the germline V gene, CDR1 is SGHAT and CDR2 is FQNNGV. The germline V and J ends were trimmed by 2 bases and 7 bases, with 8 bases remaining between them. The CDR3 has 12 amino acids. Data came from immunoSEQ multiplex PCR; TCRdb stores just in-frame clones and leaves some out. In the table there are around 10,000 clones, 76% of which are singletons. The material sequenced was CD4+ or CD8+ T cells sorted from blood, taken in a trial of the OX40 agonist ivuxolimab. The receptor was derived from an adult with an advanced solid tumor such as melanoma, head and neck, liver or kidney cancer. This sequence joins TRBV11-2 and TRBJ1-1; D not certain. The CDR3 nucleotides read TGTGCCAGCAGCTTAATCAGAGATGAAGCTTTCTTT. This encodes CASSLIRDEAFF.